This TCR beta chain appears in the sequencing data of a study of cytomegalovirus exposure and HLA in healthy donors. PCR employed 60 Vbeta and 13 Jbeta primers. This table comes from immunoSEQ multiplex PCR, and its TCRdb copy is limited to in-frame clones, with some not included. The sample has around 210,000 clones; roughly 84% are singletons. The sample consisted of PBMCs. This TCR came from a man in his fifties or sixties in good health and CMV-seronegative.

The CDR3 sequence: CASSQEGTGSRTTEAFF. The CDR3, as DNA: TGCGCCAGCAGCCAAGAAGGGACAGGGTCCCGAACAACTGAAGCTTTCTTT. The chain links TRBV4-1 to TRBJ1-1, with 9 bases that match TRBD1. The length of the CDR3 is 17 residues. The J segment lost 5 bases and the V segment lost 0 bases, leaving 10 bases of the junction unmatched. Germline CDR1 MGHRA, CDR2 YSYEKL.